Here is one TCR beta chain with its context. Germline CDR1 and CDR2: SQVTM and ANQGSEA. The junction had 5 bases not matched to a gene; V was cut back by 7 bases and J by 0 bases. CDR3 length: 13 residues. This sample stems from a study of cytomegalovirus exposure and HLA in healthy donors. PCR was performed using 60 Vbeta and 13 Jbeta primers. The data were produced by immunoSEQ multiplex PCR, yet TCRdb's version contains in-frame clones alone and is incomplete. The data contain around 190,000 clones, 70% to 80% of them seen just once; the ten biggest clones take up about 2.4%. This sequence joins TRBV29-1 and TRBJ2-7; TRBD2 matches at 8 bases. Sequencing was done on a sample of PBMCs. This TCR was recovered from a man in his sixties in good health and CMV-seronegative. CDR3 loop: CSADSGNSYEQYF. CDR3 coding DNA: TGCAGCGCCGATAGCGGGAACTCCTACGAGCAGTACTTC.